This T cell receptor beta chain appears in the sequencing data of a study of T cell responses to AZD1222 COVID-19 vaccine. General observations from the study: Donor demographics were predominantly white British with a female majority; clonal diversity may be underestimated. Spike-specific TCR breadth and depth rose after two AZD1222 doses. After the peak T cell response, and only then, were repertoires sampled.

Repertoires were generated with immunoSEQ multiplex PCR, while TCRdb's copy carries only in-frame clones and drops some. Of tens of thousands of clones listed, around 85% are singletons. Second doses were pooled across both intervals (about 4 or about 12 weeks). For this clone: Its target is not known. One end of the junction varies from germline; a read error may be responsible.

CDR1 is SGDLS, CDR2 YYNGEE, per germline. The CDR3 contains 14 residues. Material: peripheral blood, obtained 28 days after the second AZD1222 dose. This chain joins TRBV9 and TRBJ1-3; D is perhaps TRBD1 (6 bases). This clonotype originated in an adult who received the AZD1222 COVID-19 vaccine. This CDR3 is CASSPGGQGTPGFF. In DNA form, the CDR3 reads TGTGCCAGCAGCCCGGGTGGTCAGGGGACCCCTGGTTTCTTT.